These 4 T cell receptor beta chains were all obtained from the same sample, sequenced in a study of CD8+ T cells in alopecia areata. Following extraction, RNA underwent reverse transcription to cDNA, which served as the sequencing template. TCRdb's copy holds only in-frame clones and misses some; the assay was immunoSEQ multiplex PCR. The sample has 120,000 to 150,000 clones, 62% seen once. The sequenced material came from CD8+ T cells sorted from blood. These receptors all stem from a human donor in good health.

The chain has TRBV11-2 and TRBJ2-7, with 9 bases identical to TRBD2. The V and J ends lost 3 bases and 3 bases, in that order; junction bases with no gene match: 3. The CDR3 length is 14 residues. Germline V CDR1 and CDR2: SGHAT, FQNNGV. CDR3 nucleotide sequence: TGTGCCAGCAGCTTGGAAGCGGGAGGCTACGAGCAGTACTTC. Its translation is CASSLEAGGYEQYF.

A single count supports this clone. This sequence joins TRBV30 and TRBJ2-2; no reliable D call. Trimming stripped 0 bases from V and 4 bases from J, with 6 bases between. CDR3 size: 13 residues. The germline V gene encodes CDR1 GTSNPN and CDR2 SVGIG (reference sequence). In DNA, the CDR3 is TGTGCCTGGAGTGTAAAGGTCACCGGGGAGCTGTTTTTT. The encoded protein is CAWSVKVTGELFF.

Only a few counts were recorded for this clone. V is TRBV6-6 and J is TRBJ1-1; D call uncertain. Per the germline V gene, CDR1 is MNHNY and CDR2 is SVGAGI (reference sequence). The CDR3 runs 14 residues. The V end was cut by 1 base, the J end by 1 base, with 7 bases between. The CDR3 here is CASSYYRGNTEAFF. The DNA of the CDR3 is TGTGCCAGCAGTTACTACCGGGGGAACACTGAAGCTTTCTTT.

This clone was recorded once. The chain links TRBV9 to TRBJ2-2; TRBD2 is a possible D gene (7 bases). Per the germline V gene, CDR1 is SGDLS and CDR2 is YYNGEE. V gave up 3 bases and J gave up 2 bases, with 14 bases separating them. The CDR3 runs 16 residues. The CDR3 protein is CASSDGGQGNTGELFF. CDR3 nucleotides: TGTGCCAGCAGCGACGGGGGGCAGGGAAACACCGGGGAGCTGTTTTTT.